The 15 T cell receptor beta chains listed next were all sequenced from one sample in a study of OX40 agonist ivuxolimab in advanced cancers. The data were produced by immunoSEQ multiplex PCR, yet TCRdb's version contains in-frame clones alone and is incomplete. The sample includes 100,000 or so clones, about nine tenths of them seen just once. This material consisted of CD4+ or CD8+ T cells sorted from blood, taken in a trial of the OX40 agonist ivuxolimab. These receptors all come from an adult with an advanced solid tumor such as melanoma, head and neck, liver or kidney cancer.

V gene TRBV28 combines with J gene TRBJ1-2; D perhaps matches TRBD1 (5 bases). The V gene's germline CDR1 is MDHEN and CDR2 SYDVKM. The V end was cut by 3 bases, the J end by 3 bases, with 11 bases between. This CDR3 is built from 14 residues. Written as DNA, the CDR3 is TGTGCCAGCAGTTTGCAGGGTATGGACTATGGCTACACCTTC. Translating it yields CASSLQGMDYGYTF.

CDR3 in amino acids: CASSFTGGHEQYV. The CDR3 DNA sequence: TGTGCCAGCAGCTTCACGGGGGGCCACGAGCAGTACGTC. This chain joins TRBV5-6 and TRBJ2-7; TRBD2 is a possible D gene (7 bases). Germline loops: CDR1 SGHDT, CDR2 YYEEEE. The CDR3 spans 13 residues. V was trimmed by 2 bases and J by 5 bases, leaving 11 bases between them.

About this clone: Its ends do not fully match the called genes, so a read error is possible. The chain joins TRBV7-7 to TRBJ1-3; D is uncertain. CDR1 and CDR2 from the germline V gene are SSHAT and FNYEAQ (reference sequence). This CDR3 region has 15 residues. CDR3 loop: CASSLSWGLVNTIYF. CDR3 sequence (DNA): TGTGCTAGCAGCTTAAGTTGGGGTCTGGTAAACACCATATATTTT.

The V call is TRBV7-2, the J call TRBJ1-5; D possibly corresponds to TRBD1 (5 bases). V was trimmed by 3 bases and J by 9 bases, leaving 12 bases between them. Germline V gene sequence: CDR1 SGHTA, CDR2 FQGNSA. The CDR3 contains 13 residues. The CDR3: CASSFGALGPQHF. CDR3 sequence (DNA): TGTGCCAGCAGCTTTGGGGCCCTTGGGCCCCAGCATTTT.

The J gene is TRBJ2-5, the V gene TRBV19; 9 nucleotides agree with TRBD1. Germline-derived CDR1 and CDR2 are LNHDA and SQIVND (reference sequence). Trimming cost V 4 bases and J 0 bases; bases outside gene matches: 9. The CDR3 runs to 17 residues. Written as DNA, the CDR3 is TGTGCCAGTAGTAGACTCCCAGGACAGGGGAACCAAGAGACCCAGTACTTC. Translating gives CASSRLPGQGNQETQYF.

V gene TRBV7-9 combines with J gene TRBJ2-4; a weak D match, TRBD1 (6 bases). The CDR3 spans 13 residues. V was pared by 8 bases and J by 3 bases, with 11 bases between. Germline-derived CDR1 and CDR2 are SEHNR and FQNEAQ (reference sequence). The CDR3 coding sequence is TGTGCCAGCTCCGAGGGGGTCAAAAACATTCAGTACTTC. Protein product: CASSEGVKNIQYF.

This clone came up once. The rearrangement links TRBV15 to TRBJ1-6; perhaps TRBD1 as D (5 bases). Germline lookup yields CDR1 LNHNV and CDR2 YYDKDF (reference sequence). V lost 0 bases, J lost 7 bases, and 13 bases lay in between. The CDR3 is made up of 16 amino acids. The CDR3 DNA follows: TGTGCCACCAGCAGAGAGAGTCCGGGGACGAATTCACCCCTCCACTTT. It yields the protein CATSRESPGTNSPLHF.

This clone has just one count. The V gene is TRBV7-6, the J gene TRBJ2-5; tentatively, D is TRBD2 (6 bases). Germline V gives CDR1 SGHVS, CDR2 FNYEAQ. The CDR3 length is 15 residues. The germline V and J ends were trimmed by 5 bases and 1 base, with 14 bases remaining between them. CDR3 sequence reads: CASSRGTSTQETQYF. The CDR3 DNA reads as TGTGCCAGCAGCAGGGGTACTAGCACCCAAGAGACCCAGTACTTC.

This clone was observed a single time. The V gene is TRBV12-5, the J gene TRBJ2-5, with 11 positions matching TRBD1. Germline trimming cut 3 bases from V and 4 bases from J; bases unmatched to any gene: 10. The germline gives CDR1 LGHNT, CDR2 FRNRAP. The CDR3 loop spans 17 amino acids. The CDR3 sequence: CASGFTDRGLDTETQYF. For the CDR3, the DNA is TGTGCTAGTGGTTTCACGGACAGGGGGCTCGACACAGAGACCCAGTACTTC.

This chain joins TRBV6-1 and TRBJ2-1; 10 nucleotides match TRBD2. In germline, CDR1 is MNHNS, CDR2 SASEGT. Losses at the gene ends were 5 bases for V and 5 bases for J; bases not matched to a gene: 6. The CDR3 totals 15 residues. The CDR3 coding sequence is TGTGCCAGCAGTCCTCTAGCGGGAGTGAACAATGAGCAGTTCTTC. This translates into CASSPLAGVNNEQFF.

As DNA, the CDR3 is TGCGCCAGCAGCCCCCCGGGCCGGGGTAGGACAGATACGCAGTATTTT. Protein product: CASSPPGRGRTDTQYF. The chain uses TRBV4-1 and TRBJ2-3, with TRBD2 as a possible D gene (5 bases). This CDR3 has 16 residues. V was shortened by 4 bases and J by 3 bases, with 17 bases between the two germline ends. Germline V lookup: CDR1 MGHRA, CDR2 YSYEKL.

The V call is TRBV9, the J call TRBJ1-1; D not resolved. The V end was cut by 2 bases, the J end by 0 bases, with 8 bases between. CDR1 and CDR2 (germline): SGDLS, YYNGEE. The CDR3 is 14 amino acids. The CDR3 reads CASSVAGLNTEAFF. The CDR3 nucleotides read TGTGCCAGCAGCGTGGCGGGGTTGAACACTGAAGCTTTCTTT.

The rearrangement links TRBV5-1 to TRBJ1-2; 8 bases match TRBD1. The germline V gene encodes CDR1 SGHRS and CDR2 YFSETQ. The CDR3 is 15 residues long. V lost 4 bases, J lost 4 bases, and 9 bases stayed unmatched. In DNA form, the CDR3 reads TGCGCCAGCAGCCCGGTTCCAGGGGGCACCTATGGCTACACCTTC. Translation gives CASSPVPGGTYGYTF. The whole variable domain, remainder taken from reference TRBV5-1 and TRBJ1-2, is KAGVTQTPRYLIKTRGQQVTLSCSPISGHRSVSWYQQTPGQGLQFLFEYFSETQRNKGNFPGRFSGRQFSNSRSEMNVSTLELGDSALYLCASSPVPGGTYGYTFGSGTRLTVV.

The chain has TRBV28 and TRBJ1-2, with D tentatively TRBD1 (5 bases). V dropped 5 bases and J dropped 2 bases, with 15 bases sitting between them. This CDR3 is 15 amino acids long. Per the germline V gene, CDR1 is MDHEN and CDR2 is SYDVKM. The CDR3 nucleotides read TGTGCCAGCAGTCCTCCGAGGGGTCCCAACTATGGCTACACCTTC. It is translated as CASSPPRGPNYGYTF.

The V and J genes are TRBV6-6 and TRBJ2-7; D unclear. Germline V gene data show CDR1 as MNHNY and CDR2 as SVGAGI (reference sequence). The CDR3 is 14 amino acids. V lost 7 bases and J lost 7, with 20 bases in between. The CDR3 spells CASTTTEGSWEQYF. The DNA of the CDR3 is TGTGCCAGCACCACGACTGAAGGATCGTGGGAGCAGTACTTC.